The rows below give T cell receptor beta chains drawn from one sample of a study of blood T cell repertoires in COVID-19. The table came from immunoSEQ multiplex PCR; TCRdb's copy has only in-frame clones and leaves some out. The table has approximately 190,000 clones, 84% seen once; the top ten hold around 21%. The sample taken for sequencing was peripheral blood. These receptors originate from a human donor in a cohort sampled during active COVID-19. The CDR3 runs from the conserved cysteine through the conserved F or W. D genes are given only for firm matches. Clone size is given for some rows only: seen once, a few or many times, or a class if the clone is expanded.

V	J	D	size	CDR3	DNA
TRBV3-1/TRBV3-2	TRBJ1-3	.	.	CASSQGATAGNTIYF	TGTGCCAGCAGCCAAGGGGCGACGGCCGGAAACACCATATATTTT
TRBV19	TRBJ2-7	TRBD1	.	CASSIGTGGYEQYF	TGTGCCAGTAGTATTGGGACAGGGGGCTACGAGCAGTACTTC
TRBV20-1	TRBJ1-5	.	.	CSASSQGQGQPQHF	TGCAGTGCTAGTTCCCAGGGCCAGGGTCAGCCCCAGCATTTT
TRBV18	TRBJ2-5	.	.	CASSPPPGMRDQETQYF	TGTGCCAGCTCACCCCCCCCGGGGATGCGGGACCAAGAGACCCAGTACTTC
TRBV2	TRBJ1-1	.	few	CASSAREDTEAFF	TGTGCCAGCAGTGCGAGGGAAGACACTGAAGCTTTCTTT
TRBV28	TRBJ2-7	.	.	CASSLPGLSYEQYF	TGTGCCAGCAGTTTGCCAGGGCTCTCCTACGAGCAGTACTTC
TRBV5-1	TRBJ2-1	.	.	CASSLGLVYNEQFF	TGCGCCAGCAGCTTGGGACTAGTGTACAATGAGCAGTTCTTC
TRBV5-1	TRBJ1-2	.	.	CASSLGDYGYTF	TGCGCCAGCAGCTTGGGAGACTATGGCTACACCTTC
TRBV7-2	TRBJ2-7	.	few	CASSLELAYEQYF	TGTGCCAGCAGCTTAGAACTAGCCTACGAGCAGTACTTC
TRBV18	TRBJ2-1	.	.	CASSQVPWGGGYNEQFF	TGTGCCAGCTCACAGGTCCCCTGGGGGGGCGGCTACAATGAGCAGTTCTTC
TRBV30	TRBJ2-7	TRBD2	.	CAWSRGSSGPLLSYEQYF	TGTGCCTGGAGTCGGGGTAGTAGCGGGCCTTTGCTATCCTACGAGCAGTACTTC
TRBV28	TRBJ2-7	.	.	CASSPPLPPYEQYF	TGTGCCAGCAGCCCCCCTCTCCCCCCCTACGAGCAGTACTTC
TRBV19	TRBJ1-2	TRBD1	few	CASSLGQGYGYTF	TGTGCCAGTAGTCTCGGACAGGGGTATGGCTACACCTTC
TRBV5-6	TRBJ2-1	TRBD1	.	CASSFGDRVYNEQFF	TGTGCCAGCAGCTTCGGGGACAGGGTCTACAATGAGCAGTTCTTC
TRBV19	TRBJ2-5	.	.	CASSISTGSETQYF	TGTGCCAGTAGTATTTCCACAGGGTCTGAGACCCAGTACTTC
TRBV5-1	TRBJ2-7	TRBD1	many	CASSLGGTGSYEQYF	TGCGCCAGCAGCTTGGGTGGGACAGGGAGCTACGAGCAGTACTTC